A selection of T cell receptor beta chains follows, all from one sample in a study of regulatory T cells in long-lasting Graves disease. TCRdb recomputed calls from the multiplex PCR reads with MiXCR, one row per CDR3 protein. The data contain about 530,000 distinct CDR3 sequences, roughly 15% of them seen just once; the ten biggest clones take up roughly 25%. This same sample was also taken into another study, of T cells in Graves' hyperthyroidism and ophthalmopathy.

Material: peripheral blood mononuclear cells (PBMCs), obtained at new diagnosis, from a patient treated with antithyroid drugs. These receptors were collected from a woman aged 35-65 years with Graves disease. Both conserved end residues are part of each CDR3. Fields, in order: D gene, J gene, clone size, V gene, CDR3 protein, CDR3 DNA. The D gene is left open where the match is weak. Size is omitted from some rows. Given values are once, few, many or a class for expanded clones.

>TRBD1|TRBJ1-2|many|TRBV3-1
CASSPDRGGYTF
TGTGCCAGCAGCCCGGACAGGGGCGGCTACACCTTC
>TRBD1|TRBJ1-2|.|TRBV7-8
CASSLPGQGGFVGYTF
TGTGCCAGCAGCTTACCGGGACAGGGGGGGTTTGTGGGCTACACCTTC
>.|TRBJ1-1|many|TRBV18
CASSPVLMNTEAFF
TGTGCCAGCTCACCGGTTCTAATGAACACTGAAGCTTTCTTT
>.|TRBJ2-7|.|TRBV19
CASSIGRQGGLEQYF
TGTGCCAGTAGTATAGGGCGCCAGGGGGGACTCGAGCAGTACTTC
>.|TRBJ2-5|.|TRBV7-9
CASSLSLAQETQYF
TGTGCCAGCAGCTTAAGCCTGGCACAAGAGACCCAGTACTTC
>.|TRBJ1-1|many|TRBV9
CASSVATAYTEAFF
TGTGCCAGCAGCGTAGCAACGGCTTACACTGAAGCTTTCTTT
>.|TRBJ2-7|few|TRBV11-2
CASSSRRGANEQYF
TGTGCCAGCAGCTCCCGGCGAGGGGCGAACGAGCAGTACTTC
>.|TRBJ1-5|.|TRBV7-9
CASSSGDLAHQPQHF
TGTGCCAGCAGCTCCGGGGACTTGGCCCATCAGCCCCAGCATTTT
>.|TRBJ2-6|.|TRBV10-3
CAISDVVSGANVLTF
TGTGCCATCAGTGATGTGGTTTCAGGGGCCAACGTCCTGACTTTC
>TRBD2|TRBJ2-3|many|TRBV6-2/TRBV6-3
CASSSRDSGGTDTQYF
TGTGCCAGCAGTTCCCGGGACTCCGGGGGGACAGATACGCAGTATTTT
>.|TRBJ1-4|.|TRBV7-9
CASSSLRSPNEKLFF
TGTGCCAGCAGCTCCTTGCGGTCTCCTAATGAAAAACTGTTTTTT
>TRBD2|TRBJ2-1|.|TRBV19
CASSIVASGGTEQFF
TGTGCCAGTAGTATAGTGGCTAGCGGGGGGACTGAGCAGTTCTTC
>.|TRBJ1-1|.|TRBV19
CASSITGTEAFF
TGTGCCAGTAGTATAACAGGGACTGAAGCTTTCTTT
>.|TRBJ2-4|.|TRBV6-4
CASSVYSEYKLAKNIQYF
TGTGCCAGCAGTGTCTATAGCGAGTACAAGTTAGCCAAAAACATTCAGTACTTC
>.|TRBJ2-5|few|TRBV12-3/TRBV12-4
CASSPPAGRSDQETQYF
TGTGCCAGCAGTCCGCCCGCTGGGAGGAGCGACCAAGAGACCCAGTACTTC
>TRBD1|TRBJ1-4|many|TRBV10-3
CAISGGQSEKLFF
TGTGCCATCAGTGGGGGACAGAGTGAAAAACTGTTTTTT
>.|TRBJ2-5|.|TRBV29-1
CSAGRQAQETQYF
TGCAGCGCCGGCAGGCAGGCCCAAGAGACCCAGTACTTC
>TRBD1|TRBJ1-6|.|TRBV2
CASIQGQLNSPLHF
TGTGCCAGCATTCAGGGACAGTTGAATTCACCCCTCCACTTT
>.|TRBJ2-2|.|TRBV5-1
CASSPTPGTISTGELFF
TGCGCCAGCAGCCCGACCCCCGGGACAATCAGTACCGGGGAGCTGTTTTTT
>TRBD2|TRBJ2-7|few|TRBV12-3/TRBV12-4
CASPRGSSYEQYF
TGTGCCAGTCCGCGGGGGTCGTCCTACGAGCAGTACTTC
>.|TRBJ1-5|.|TRBV20-1
CSAGRGGTSNQPQHF
TGCAGTGCAGGTCGGGGGGGGACAAGCAATCAGCCCCAGCATTTT
>TRBD1|TRBJ2-3|.|TRBV3-1
CASSPGQGAGTQYF
TGTGCCAGCAGCCCGGGACAGGGGGCGGGTACGCAGTATTTT
>TRBD2|TRBJ2-7|many|TRBV3-1
CASSQELAGGHEQYF
TGTGCCAGCAGCCAAGAACTAGCGGGGGGCCACGAGCAGTACTTC
>TRBD2|TRBJ2-1|.|TRBV6-2/TRBV6-3
CASSYSITSGAYNEQFF
TGTGCCAGCAGTTACTCGATTACTAGCGGGGCCTACAATGAGCAGTTCTTC
>.|TRBJ1-1|many|TRBV6-1
CASTPGGYVTEAFF
TGTGCCAGCACCCCGGGCGGGTATGTCACTGAAGCTTTCTTT
>TRBD1|TRBJ1-2|many|TRBV12-3/TRBV12-4
CASSRDRGRGYTF
TGTGCCAGCAGCAGGGACAGGGGTCGTGGCTACACCTTC
>.|TRBJ1-2|many|TRBV12-3/TRBV12-4
CASSQTSQDYGYTF
TGTGCCAGCAGCCAAACCAGTCAGGACTATGGCTACACCTTC
>.|TRBJ2-5|many|TRBV11-2
CASSLGREETQYF
TGTGCCAGCAGCTTGGGCAGGGAAGAGACCCAGTACTTC
>.|TRBJ1-4|many|TRBV12-3/TRBV12-4
CASSQTGNREKLFF
TGTGCCAGCAGTCAAACCGGGAATCGGGAAAAACTGTTTTTT
>.|TRBJ1-1|many|TRBV3-1
CASSQEEGSTEAFF
TGTGCCAGCAGCCAAGAAGAAGGGAGCACTGAAGCTTTCTTT
>.|TRBJ1-1|.|TRBV20-1
CSANPPGGTEAFF
TGCAGTGCTAACCCTCCCGGGGGGACTGAAGCTTTCTTT